This T cell receptor (beta chain) was recorded in a study of human T cells and chemical hapten exposure (TCRdb year 2021). About the investigation overall: For sensitization, 2% DPC in acetone was applied to a 2 cm by 2 cm area of upper inner arm skin. Throughout the study period of 20 to 30 weeks, patients also received therapeutic DPC doses to the scalp every week. Patch tests used Finn chambers with 0.01% DPC on the upper back, scored after 6 days by International Contact Dermatitis Research Group standards. Most of the patients in the cohort were female, and the cohort covered alopecia areata with under or over 50% scalp involvement, alopecia totalis and alopecia universalis. Libraries were pooled for sequencing, and per-sample TCR yields varied mainly because of small differences in library volumes within the pool. In alopecia patients, the study followed how the peripheral blood TCR repertoire changed in vivo over primary and secondary sensitization to diphenylcyclopropenone (DPC), a hapten. Patient blood was sampled pre-sensitization (week 0) and at 2, 6 and about 24 weeks after DPC sensitization. Twenty-nine alopecia patients gave blood for TCR sequencing at one to four time points (pre-sensitization, 2, 6 and 24 weeks). Overall study outcomes, separate from this receptor: Expanded TCRs formed significantly more large CDR3 similarity clusters than pre-sensitization or healthy control sets, consistent with antigen-driven responses. No change with DPC sensitization was found in the number of TCRs above 1 in 1000 frequency, and no evidence of global repertoire structure alterations was found. Alopecia, a presumed autoimmune disease, was present in all patients, so the immune response of the patients might differ from that of healthy individuals. The number of PT1 expanded TCRs positively correlated with patch test score, significant at thresholds 8, 16 and 32 but not 4. Repeated subsampling changed both the strength of the expansion versus patch-test correlation and the threshold at which that correlation became significant.

V loses 5 bases, J loses 6 bases, and the germline ends lie 13 bases apart. CDR1 and CDR2 were assigned from the germline V gene as MNHEY and SVGEGT. The CDR3 runs 14 residues from the cysteine to the phenylalanine. Only the CDR3 part of the read is kept: 42 bases, read in frame from the first base. The receptor library was made with RACE. The instrument was a NextSeq 500. Library preparation attached unique molecular identifiers to individual cDNA molecules for quantitative, reproducible TCR counting. Each blood RNA sample was used to sequence both TCR alpha and TCR beta chains. The source study handled its data this way. The median number of TCRs per sample was 95,638, ranging from about 23,224 to 700,000. V, J and CDR3 annotation of the TCR reads was performed with the Decombinator software suite. To make PS versus PT1 abundance plots, every sample was subsampled to the same number of TCRs (28,000). TCRs were defined as expanded if absent before sensitization and observed at least eight times at the 2-week time point. TCRdb's own reprocessing of the public reads used fastp at Q25 and MiXCR and kept productive beta chains. Merged by CDR3 protein, the rows form single entries marked with the most common genes and DNA. TCRdb's processing, not the authors' own work, is the source of the V and J calls. This sample is represented by more than 300,000 distinct CDR3 sequences; approximately 5.1% of them were singletons. The top ten clones comprise just over 2.5% of the sample.

With regard to this clonotype: What antigen it recognizes has not been identified. Per-base quality was not reported, and no clone a single base away is much larger than it.

This specimen's time point label, interpreted: pre-sensitization, week 0. The treatment or condition label on this specimen signifies: therapeutic diphenylcyclopropenone sensitization with weekly scalp DPC. At each patch-test visit, blood was drawn before the patch test was applied. Patients were eligible if aged 18 to 70, diagnosed with alopecia and judged suitable for DPC therapy, and pregnant patients were excluded. Total RNA was isolated from unfractionated whole blood collected in Tempus Blood RNA tubes. The sequence came from a woman in her forties or fifties with alopecia areata. Some clones in this sample may be carry-over from other donors' samples. The sequence is built from TRBV6-2 or TRBV6-3 and TRBJ2-2, with the D gene not confidently named. The sequencing here drew on whole blood, taken in connection with sensitization to the hapten diphenylcyclopropenone (DPC). The DNA reads as follows: TGTGCCAGCAGTACCCTGACCCCGCCCGGGGAGCTGTTTTTT. It translates as CASSTLTPPGELFF.